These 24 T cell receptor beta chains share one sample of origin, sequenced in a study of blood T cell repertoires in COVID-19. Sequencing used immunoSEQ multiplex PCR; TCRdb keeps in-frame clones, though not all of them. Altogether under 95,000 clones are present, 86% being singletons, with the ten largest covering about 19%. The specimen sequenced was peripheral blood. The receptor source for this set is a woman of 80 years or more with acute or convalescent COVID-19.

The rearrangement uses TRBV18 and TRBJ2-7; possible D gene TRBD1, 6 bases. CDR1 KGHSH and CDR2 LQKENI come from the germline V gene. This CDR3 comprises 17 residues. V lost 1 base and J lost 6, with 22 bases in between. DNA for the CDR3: TGTGCCAGCTCACCACAACGTCCGGGACAAGGGTTGGGCGAGCAGTACTTC. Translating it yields CASSPQRPGQGLGEQYF.

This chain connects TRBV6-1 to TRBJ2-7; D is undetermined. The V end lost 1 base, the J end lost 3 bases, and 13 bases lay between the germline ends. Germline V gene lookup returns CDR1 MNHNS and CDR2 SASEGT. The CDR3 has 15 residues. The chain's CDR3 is CASSEDLSISYEQYF. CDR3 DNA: TGTGCCAGCAGTGAAGATCTCTCCATTAGCTACGAGCAGTACTTC.

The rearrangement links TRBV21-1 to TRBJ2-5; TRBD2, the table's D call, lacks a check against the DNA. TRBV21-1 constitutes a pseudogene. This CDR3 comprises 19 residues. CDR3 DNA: TGTGCCAGCAGCAAAACTACAGGACTAGCGGGGGGACTCCAAGAGACCCAGTACTTC. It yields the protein CASSKTTGLAGGLQETQYF.

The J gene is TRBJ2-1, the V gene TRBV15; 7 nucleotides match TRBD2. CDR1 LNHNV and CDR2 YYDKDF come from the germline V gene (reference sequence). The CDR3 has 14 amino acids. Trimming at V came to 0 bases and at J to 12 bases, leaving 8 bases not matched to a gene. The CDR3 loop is CATSREREGSRQFF. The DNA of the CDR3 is TGTGCCACCAGCAGAGAAAGGGAGGGCTCTAGGCAGTTCTTC.

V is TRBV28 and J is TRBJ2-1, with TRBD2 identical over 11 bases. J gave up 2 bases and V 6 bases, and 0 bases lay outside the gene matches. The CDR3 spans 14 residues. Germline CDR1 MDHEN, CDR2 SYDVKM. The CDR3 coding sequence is TGTGCCAGCAGGACTAGCGGGACCTACAATGAGCAGTTCTTC. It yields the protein CASRTSGTYNEQFF.

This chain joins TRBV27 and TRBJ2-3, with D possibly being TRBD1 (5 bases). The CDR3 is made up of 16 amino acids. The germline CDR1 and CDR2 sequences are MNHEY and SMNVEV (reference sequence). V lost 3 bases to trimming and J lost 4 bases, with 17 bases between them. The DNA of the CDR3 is TGTGCCAGCAGTTTGGTAAGGCCCAGGGCCCCAGATACGCAGTATTTT. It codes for CASSLVRPRAPDTQYF.

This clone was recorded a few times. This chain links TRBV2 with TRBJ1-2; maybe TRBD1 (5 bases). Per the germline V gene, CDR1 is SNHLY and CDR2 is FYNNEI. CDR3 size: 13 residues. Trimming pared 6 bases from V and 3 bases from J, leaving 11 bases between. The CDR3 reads CASSGGNDYGYTF. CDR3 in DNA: TGTGCCAGCAGCGGGGGAAATGACTATGGCTACACCTTC. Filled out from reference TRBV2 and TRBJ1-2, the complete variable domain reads EPEVTQTPSHQVTQMGQEVILRCVPISNHLYFYWYRQILGQKVEFLVSFYNNEISEKSEIFDDQFSVERPDGSNFTLKIRSTKLEDSAMYFCASSGGNDYGYTFGSGTRLTVV.

CDR3 amino acids: CASSLAGLRENQPQHF. In DNA, the CDR3 is TGCGCCAGCAGCTTGGCGGGACTACGGGAGAATCAGCCCCAGCATTTT. The V gene is TRBV5-1, the J gene TRBJ1-5; D may be TRBD1 (5 bases). V gave up 0 bases and J gave up 4 bases, with 14 bases separating them. The CDR3 extends over 16 amino acids. Germline V gene lookup returns CDR1 SGHRS and CDR2 YFSETQ.

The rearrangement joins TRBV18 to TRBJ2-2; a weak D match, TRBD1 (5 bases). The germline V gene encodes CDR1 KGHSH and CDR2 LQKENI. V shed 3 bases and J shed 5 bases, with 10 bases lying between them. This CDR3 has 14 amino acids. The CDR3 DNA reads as TGTGCCAGCTCACCGCGACAGACGACCGGGGAGCTGTTTTTT. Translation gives CASSPRQTTGELFF.

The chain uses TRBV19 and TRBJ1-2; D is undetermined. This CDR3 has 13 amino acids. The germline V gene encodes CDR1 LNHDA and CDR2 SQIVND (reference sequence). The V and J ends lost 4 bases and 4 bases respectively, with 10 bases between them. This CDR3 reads CASSTTSFYGYTF. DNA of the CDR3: TGTGCCAGTAGTACGACAAGTTTCTATGGCTACACCTTC.

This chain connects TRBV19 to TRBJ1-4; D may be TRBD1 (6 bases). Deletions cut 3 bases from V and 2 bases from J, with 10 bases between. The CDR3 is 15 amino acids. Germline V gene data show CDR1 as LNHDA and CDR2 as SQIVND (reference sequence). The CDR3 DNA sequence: TGTGCCAGTAGTATGGCAGGGGCGACTAATGAAAAACTGTTTTTT. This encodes CASSMAGATNEKLFF.

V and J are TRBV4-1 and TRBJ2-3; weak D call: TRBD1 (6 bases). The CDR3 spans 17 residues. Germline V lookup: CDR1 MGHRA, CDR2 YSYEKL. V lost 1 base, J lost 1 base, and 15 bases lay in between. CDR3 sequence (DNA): TGCGCCAGCAGCCAAGGCACAGGGCACGCCCGCACAGATACGCAGTATTTT. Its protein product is CASSQGTGHARTDTQYF.

CDR3 residues: CASSLSETGDYGYTF. The CDR3 DNA reads TGCGCCAGCAGCCTGTCGGAAACGGGAGACTATGGCTACACCTTC. The rearrangement links TRBV4-1 to TRBJ1-2; D ambiguous. Trimming left V 4 bases short and J 3 bases short, with 15 bases between. This CDR3 comprises 15 residues. Germline values: CDR1 MGHRA, CDR2 YSYEKL.

This chain's CDR3 is CASSQGGGSYGYTF. CDR3 DNA sequence: TGTGCCAGCAGCCAAGGCGGCGGATCTTATGGCTACACCTTC. This rearrangement joins TRBV3-1 (or the pseudogene TRBV3-2) to TRBJ1-2; no clear D gene. The CDR3 sequence is 14 residues long. Germline-derived CDR1 and CDR2 are LGHDT and YNNKEL (reference sequence). V was pared by 1 base and J by 5 bases, with 11 bases between.

For the CDR3, the DNA is TGTGCCACCAGTGATTTCACAGGGGCAGGGGAGACCCAGTACTTC. Amino acid sequence: CATSDFTGAGETQYF. This chain connects TRBV24-1 to TRBJ2-5; 7 bases are shared with TRBD1. The V and J ends lost 1 base and 5 bases, in that order; junction bases with no gene match: 6. Germline V gene sequence: CDR1 KGHDR, CDR2 SFDVKD. The CDR3 loop spans 15 amino acids.

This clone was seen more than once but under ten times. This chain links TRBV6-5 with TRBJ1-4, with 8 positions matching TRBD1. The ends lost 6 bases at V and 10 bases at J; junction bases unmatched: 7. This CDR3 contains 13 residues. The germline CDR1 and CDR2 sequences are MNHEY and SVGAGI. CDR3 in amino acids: CASRPGQGRKLFF. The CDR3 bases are TGTGCCAGCAGACCCGGACAGGGAAGAAAACTGTTTTTT.

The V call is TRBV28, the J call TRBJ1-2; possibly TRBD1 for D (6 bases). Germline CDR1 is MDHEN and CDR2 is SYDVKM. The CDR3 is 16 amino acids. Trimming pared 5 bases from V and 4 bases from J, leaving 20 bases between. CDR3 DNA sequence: TGTGCCAGCAGTGACGGCTACGGGACACGCGGCTATGGCTACACCTTC. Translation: CASSDGYGTRGYGYTF.

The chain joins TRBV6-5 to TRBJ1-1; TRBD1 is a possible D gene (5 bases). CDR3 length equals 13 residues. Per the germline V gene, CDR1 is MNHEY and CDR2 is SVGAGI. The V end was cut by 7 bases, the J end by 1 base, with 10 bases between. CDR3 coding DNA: TGTGCCAGCACCTCGGGGGGGAACACTGAAGCTTTCTTT. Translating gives CASTSGGNTEAFF.

As DNA, the CDR3 is TGTGCCAGCAGCCAGGTGTGGACAGGGGATTGGGACACTGAAGCTTTCTTT. This codes for CASSQVWTGDWDTEAFF. V usage is TRBV3-1 (or the pseudogene TRBV3-2) and J usage is TRBJ1-1; 9 nucleotides agree with TRBD1. This CDR3 is 17 amino acids long. V gave up 3 bases and J gave up 3 bases; unmatched junction bases: 11. Germline loops: CDR1 LGHDT, CDR2 YNNKEL (reference sequence).

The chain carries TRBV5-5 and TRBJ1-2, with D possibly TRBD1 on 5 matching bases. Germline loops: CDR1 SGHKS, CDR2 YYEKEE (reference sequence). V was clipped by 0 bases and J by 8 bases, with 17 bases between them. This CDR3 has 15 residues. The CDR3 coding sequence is TGTGCCAGCAGCTTGGTCGGACCTGGGGCCGGGGGCTACACCTTC. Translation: CASSLVGPGAGGYTF.

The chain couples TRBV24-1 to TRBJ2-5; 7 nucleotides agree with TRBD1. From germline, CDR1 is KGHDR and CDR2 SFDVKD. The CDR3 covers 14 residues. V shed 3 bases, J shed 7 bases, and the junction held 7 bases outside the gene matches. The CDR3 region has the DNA TGTGCCACCAGTGATCCACAGGGGTCCAGGACCCAGTACTTC. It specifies CATSDPQGSRTQYF.

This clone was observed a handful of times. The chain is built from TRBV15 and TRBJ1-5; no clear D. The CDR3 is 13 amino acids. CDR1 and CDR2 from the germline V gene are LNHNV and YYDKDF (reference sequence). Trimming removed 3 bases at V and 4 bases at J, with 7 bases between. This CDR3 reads CATSSRANQPQHF. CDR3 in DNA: TGTGCCACCAGCAGCCGTGCGAATCAGCCCCAGCATTTT. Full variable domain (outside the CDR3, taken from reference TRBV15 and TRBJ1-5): DAMVIQNPRYQVTQFGKPVTLSCSQTLNHNVMYWYQQKSSQAPKLLFHYYDKDFNNEADTPDNFQSRRPNTSFCFLDIRSPGLGDTAMYLCATSSRANQPQHFGDGTRLSIL.

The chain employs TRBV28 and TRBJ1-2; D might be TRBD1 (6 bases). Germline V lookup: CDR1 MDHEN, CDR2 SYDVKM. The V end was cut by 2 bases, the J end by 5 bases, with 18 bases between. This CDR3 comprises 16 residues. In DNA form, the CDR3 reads TGTGCCAGCAGTTTAAGCCCTGGGGCAGGGGCGTATGGCTACACCTTC. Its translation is CASSLSPGAGAYGYTF.

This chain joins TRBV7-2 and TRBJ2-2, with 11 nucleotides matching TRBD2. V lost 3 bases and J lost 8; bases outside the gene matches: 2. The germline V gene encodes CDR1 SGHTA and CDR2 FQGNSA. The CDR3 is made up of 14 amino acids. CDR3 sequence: CASSFSGGAGELFF. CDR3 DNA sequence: TGTGCCAGCAGCTTTAGCGGGGGGGCGGGGGAGCTGTTTTTT.